Described below is a single T cell receptor (beta chain) sequence and its context. Sample-barcoded 5' priming and a J-beta primer mix drove a second PCR of about 6 to 12 cycles. Every sample produced at least 2.5 million CDR3-containing paired-end reads. TCRdb analysed the 5' RACE reads with MiXCR anew, one entry per CDR3 protein. The sample carries hundreds of thousands of distinct CDR3 sequences, under 45% recorded once. The sample originates from a study of blood T cells in healthy people across ages. Trimming removed 6 bases from V and 11 bases from J, with 25 bases in between. This CDR3 has 14 amino acids. Per the germline V gene, CDR1 is SQVTM and CDR2 is ANQGSEA. No fewer than 5.5 micrograms of total RNA were isolated from every sample.

This sequence was found in a man aged 55 to 69 in good health. V gene TRBV29-1 combines with J gene TRBJ2-5, with D uncertain. The sequencing sample was made of blood. The CDR3 sequence is CSVARTSATGEQYF. Here the CDR3 DNA reads TGCAGCGTCGCCCGGACGTCGGCGACCGGTGAGCAGTACTTC.